The rows below give T cell receptor beta chains drawn from one sample of a study of shared clonotypes between healthy human individuals. This table comes from immunoSEQ multiplex PCR, and its TCRdb copy is limited to in-frame clones, with some not included. The sample holds about 2.4 million clones, just over 90% seen once. The sample was naive CD4+ T cells sorted from blood. The receptors stem from a man in his late teens or twenties in good health. CDR3s include the opening cysteine and the closing phenylalanine or tryptophan. A D gene is named only where the DNA matches it firmly. Some rows mark clone size as missing; the rest say once, few, many or name a class of expanded clone.

TRBJ1-4,once,TRBV10-2,NA,CASRIPRGRNEKLFF,TGCGCCAGCAGAATACCCAGGGGCCGGAATGAAAAACTGTTTTTT
TRBJ2-7,NA,TRBV4-3,TRBD2,CASSRGLAVSEQYF,TGCGCCAGCAGCCGGGGACTAGCGGTTTCCGAGCAGTACTTC
TRBJ2-7,few,TRBV7-9,TRBD2,CASSLDSGSSYEQYF,TGTGCCAGCAGCTTAGATAGCGGGAGCTCCTACGAGCAGTACTTC
TRBJ2-1,NA,TRBV6-1,NA,CASSDLNGAHEQFF,TGTGCCAGCAGTGATTTAAACGGGGCTCATGAGCAGTTCTTC
TRBJ1-2,NA,TRBV21-1,NA,CASGQCLDGYTF,TGTGCCAGCGGACAGTGTTTGGATGGCTACACCTTC
TRBJ2-3,NA,TRBV5-1,NA,CASSLGATLDTQYF,TGCGCCAGCAGCTTGGGGGCCACCTTAGATACGCAGTATTTT
TRBJ2-7,NA,TRBV11-2,NA,CASRYPGRTYEQYF,TGTGCCAGCAGGTATCCGGGACGGACCTACGAGCAGTACTTC
TRBJ1-1,NA,TRBV29-1,NA,CSAEGSQNTEAFF,TGCAGCGCCGAAGGCTCCCAGAACACTGAAGCTTTCTTT
TRBJ2-2,NA,TRBV28,TRBD2,CASSFAAGGTGELFF,TGTGCCAGCAGTTTTGCAGCGGGGGGCACCGGGGAGCTGTTTTTT
TRBJ2-2,NA,TRBV2,NA,CASVASKTNTGELFF,TGTGCCAGCGTCGCGAGCAAAACGAACACCGGGGAGCTGTTTTTT
TRBJ1-5,NA,TRBV6-1,TRBD1,CASSDEGAVQPQHF,TGTGCCAGCAGTGACGAGGGGGCCGTTCAGCCCCAGCATTTT
TRBJ1-3,few,TRBV9,NA,CASSVEGNSGNTIYF,TGTGCCAGCAGCGTAGAAGGAAACTCTGGAAACACCATATATTTT
TRBJ1-1,NA,TRBV5-8,NA,CASSLEGMGTEAFF,TGTGCCAGCAGCTTGGAGGGGATGGGGACTGAAGCTTTCTTT
TRBJ1-5,NA,TRBV7-8,NA,CASSLGRLRSNQPQHF,TGTGCCAGCAGCTTAGGGAGGTTACGGAGCAATCAGCCCCAGCATTTT
TRBJ2-5,NA,TRBV21-1,NA,CASSDISLTSGRALFQETQYF,TGTGCCAGCAGCGACATAAGCCTCACTAGCGGGAGGGCCTTATTTCAAGAGACCCAGTACTTC
TRBJ1-2,NA,TRBV7-2,TRBD1,CASSVDRGDGYTF,TGTGCCAGCAGCGTCGACAGGGGGGATGGCTACACCTTC
TRBJ2-3,NA,TRBV10-3,NA,CAISEDLAGTQYF,TGTGCCATCAGTGAAGATCTCGCGGGTACGCAGTATTTT
TRBJ2-3,once,TRBV10-2,NA,CASSDWERTDTQYF,TGCGCCAGCAGTGATTGGGAGCGGACAGATACGCAGTATTTT
TRBJ1-1,NA,TRBV30,NA,CAWSVRHSALGTEAFF,TGTGCCTGGAGTGTAAGGCATTCGGCCTTAGGGACTGAAGCTTTCTTT
TRBJ2-7,NA,TRBV5-1,TRBD1,CASSATGTGTYEQYF,TGCGCCAGCAGCGCAACCGGGACAGGCACCTACGAGCAGTACTTC
TRBJ1-1,once,TRBV6-5,NA,CASSSFPLDGNTEAFF,TGTGCCAGCAGTTCATTCCCTCTGGACGGGAACACTGAAGCTTTCTTT
TRBJ1-2,NA,TRBV7-7,TRBD1,CASSQQGLAPYGYTF,TGTGCTAGCAGCCAACAGGGGTTGGCCCCCTATGGCTACACCTTC
TRBJ2-3,NA,TRBV7-9,NA,CASSQGGTLAPQYF,TGTGCCAGCAGCCAAGGGGGGACCCTTGCTCCGCAGTATTTT
TRBJ2-5,NA,TRBV5-1,TRBD2,CASSLTGLAGEETQYF,TGCGCCAGCAGCTTGACGGGACTAGCGGGAGAAGAGACCCAGTACTTC
TRBJ2-3,NA,TRBV5-6,NA,CASSFYSRSTDTQYF,TGTGCCAGCAGCTTCTACTCGCGGAGCACAGATACGCAGTATTTT
TRBJ2-1,NA,TRBV2,TRBD2,CASKPSSGGQYNEQFF,TGTGCCAGCAAACCGAGTAGCGGGGGGCAATACAATGAGCAGTTCTTC
TRBJ1-2,NA,TRBV2,NA,CASSMRLPNYGYTF,TGTGCCAGCAGTATGAGACTACCTAACTATGGCTACACCTTC
TRBJ1-2,few,TRBV7-8,NA,CASSLVGGGYTF,TGTGCCAGCAGCTTAGTAGGGGGTGGCTACACCTTC
TRBJ2-2,NA,TRBV11-3,NA,CASSLVSGWPGELFF,TGTGCCAGCAGCTTAGTGAGCGGGTGGCCCGGGGAGCTGTTTTTT
TRBJ1-1,NA,TRBV27,NA,CASRVRRDINTEAFF,TGTGCCAGCAGGGTTCGGCGGGATATTAACACTGAAGCTTTCTTT
TRBJ2-7,NA,TRBV14,TRBD2,CASSQASGGAYEQYF,TGTGCCAGCAGCCAAGCTAGCGGGGGGGCCTACGAGCAGTACTTC
TRBJ1-1,NA,TRBV21-1,NA,CAAWETRWTGTEAFF,TGTGCCGCCTGGGAAACTAGATGGACGGGCACTGAAGCTTTCTTT
TRBJ2-5,NA,TRBV11-2,TRBD1,CASSGGTGGTETQYF,TGTGCCAGCAGCGGGGGGACAGGGGGCACGGAGACCCAGTACTTC
TRBJ1-1,once,TRBV5-4,NA,CASSLDGLNTEAFF,TGTGCCAGCAGTTTGGACGGACTGAACACTGAAGCTTTCTTT
TRBJ1-6,NA,TRBV19,NA,CASSIGGALYNSPLHF,TGTGCCAGTAGTATCGGAGGGGCCCTCTATAATTCACCCCTCCACTTT
TRBJ1-1,few,TRBV10-1,NA,CASSESRGNTEAFF,TGCGCCAGCAGTGAGTCACGGGGGAACACTGAAGCTTTCTTT
TRBJ2-2,NA,TRBV4-1,NA,CASSPTVNYGTGELFF,TGCGCCAGCAGCCCCACGGTAAATTATGGCACCGGGGAGCTGTTTTTT
TRBJ1-1,NA,TRBV6-5,NA,CASRKSALRNTEAFF,TGTGCCAGCAGAAAAAGTGCATTAAGGAACACTGAAGCTTTCTTT
TRBJ2-5,NA,TRBV6-5,NA,CASRPVWDSQETQYF,TGTGCCAGCAGGCCTGTATGGGACTCTCAAGAGACCCAGTACTTC
TRBJ2-1,NA,TRBV5-1,NA,CASSRNSPGGGTYNEQFF,TGCGCCAGCAGCAGAAATAGCCCCGGGGGAGGCACCTACAATGAGCAGTTCTTC
TRBJ2-3,NA,TRBV6-4,NA,CASSDSAGTQYF,TGTGCCAGCAGTGACTCTGCCGGTACGCAGTATTTT
TRBJ2-1,once,TRBV11-3,NA,CASSLVGLHNEQFF,TGTGCCAGCAGCTTAGTTGGTCTGCACAATGAGCAGTTCTTC
TRBJ2-2,NA,TRBV10-3,NA,CAISGEQGGTGELFF,TGTGCCATCAGTGGGGAACAGGGAGGCACCGGGGAGCTGTTTTTT
TRBJ2-1,NA,TRBV30,NA,CAWSVRDEQFF,TGTGCCTGGAGCGTGCGAGATGAGCAGTTCTTC
TRBJ2-4,once,TRBV18,NA,CASSPPGAGDIQYF,TGTGCCAGCTCACCACCGGGAGCCGGGGACATTCAGTACTTC
TRBJ2-3,NA,TRBV2,TRBD2,CASSPERGLAGVTQYF,TGTGCCAGCAGTCCCGAACGTGGGCTAGCGGGGGTTACGCAGTATTTT
TRBJ1-5,NA,TRBV5-1,NA,CASSLDLNQPQHF,TGCGCCAGCAGCCTCGACCTCAATCAGCCCCAGCATTTT
TRBJ1-5,NA,TRBV28,NA,CASSLPLYRAVHQPQHF,TGTGCCAGCAGTTTACCCTTGTATAGGGCGGTCCACCAGCCCCAGCATTTT
TRBJ2-3,NA,TRBV5-4,TRBD1,CASSPRDRGTDTQYF,TGTGCCAGCAGCCCCCGGGACAGGGGCACAGATACGCAGTATTTT
TRBJ1-1,NA,TRBV10-2,TRBD1,CASSDRDRVGAFF,TGCGCCAGCAGTGATCGGGACAGGGTCGGAGCTTTCTTT
TRBJ2-7,NA,TRBV30,TRBD1,CAWAGTGVGEQYF,TGTGCCTGGGCCGGGACAGGGGTGGGAGAGCAGTACTTC
TRBJ2-7,NA,TRBV7-6,TRBD1,CASSLGQGAYYEQYF,TGTGCCAGCAGCTTAGGACAGGGGGCGTATTACGAGCAGTACTTC
TRBJ1-1,NA,TRBV6-6,NA,CASTWPGALEAFF,TGTGCCAGCACGTGGCCGGGGGCCTTGGAAGCTTTCTTT